The clone carrying this T cell receptor (beta chain) was recorded many times. Amplified regions were TCR beta CDR3 sequences from RNA transcripts. An initial round of RT-PCR targeting the TCR CDR3 relied on the HTBI primer set. TCRdb called the multiplex PCR reads again in MiXCR, with one record for every CDR3 protein. The sample shows hundreds of thousands of distinct CDR3 sequences, roughly an eighth of them seen only once. Germline V CDR1 and CDR2: SGHVS, FQNEAQ. This CDR3 is built from 13 residues. Trimming removed 5 bases at V and 6 bases at J, with 11 bases between. These data belong to a study of T cells in Graves' hyperthyroidism and ophthalmopathy.

The sequencing sample was made of blood. This clonotype was obtained from a woman aged 18-30 years with Graves' hyperthyroidism. The gene calls are TRBV7-8 and TRBJ2-1; D is ambiguous. The CDR3 coding sequence is TGTGCCAGCAGCAACCTATACAGCAATGAGCAGTTCTTC. This encodes CASSNLYSNEQFF.